The TCR beta chain under discussion was sequenced for a study of OX40 agonist ivuxolimab in advanced cancers. In the study overall: Every 2 weeks, patients got intravenous ivuxolimab at one of six dose levels (0.01-10 mg/kg). Patients treated during dose escalation were battling hepatocellular carcinoma, melanoma, renal cell or head and neck cancer.

V lost 3 bases and J lost 4, with 12 bases in between. The CDR3 has 14 amino acids. Germline-derived CDR1 and CDR2 are LNHDA and SQIVND (reference sequence). As to this clone: What it recognizes is unknown.

Findings and caveats of the study: Both CD4+ and CD8+ T cell populations in blood had undergone clonal expansion by week 6 at 0.1 to 3.0 mg/kg.

The assay was immunoSEQ multiplex PCR, and TCRdb's table has in-frame clones only and misses some. The sample holds around 66,000 clones, 80% to 85% seen once. The starting material was CD4+ or CD8+ T cells sorted from blood, obtained in a trial of the OX40 agonist ivuxolimab. This sequence was found in an adult with an advanced solid tumor such as melanoma, head and neck, liver or kidney cancer. V usage is TRBV19 and J usage is TRBJ2-5; D remains unclear. The CDR3 nucleotides read TGTGCCAGTAGTATGGGGTTGGGGATAGAGACCCAGTACTTC. Encoded protein: CASSMGLGIETQYF.